This is a list of T cell receptor beta chains from one sample in a study of T cell repertoires in cytomegalovirus infection. Antigen specificity for these receptors is unknown. TCRdb used MiXCR to reprocess the reads, holding one entry per CDR3 protein. The repertoire includes about 740,000 distinct CDR3 sequences, around a third of them detected once, and 15% to 20% sits in the top ten. Here the sequenced sample was cultured PBMCs, taken from culture after CMV antigen stimulation. The source of these receptors is a human donor in good health (CMV status not recorded). Some clones in this sample may be carry-over from other donors' samples. Both conserved end residues are part of each CDR3. D genes are given only for firm matches. Clone size is not always given. Where it is, it says once, few, many or a class for expanded clones.

V: TRBV12-3/TRBV12-4
J: TRBJ1-1
size: .
D: .
DNA: TGTGCCAGCAGTTTTTTGAGGAACACTGAAGCTTTCTTT
CDR3: CASSFLRNTEAFF

V: TRBV7-2
J: TRBJ2-3
size: many
D: .
DNA: TGTGCCAGCACCTTAACCGGGGCCCCGGGTACGCAGTATTTT
CDR3: CASTLTGAPGTQYF

V: TRBV28
J: TRBJ2-3
size: few
D: .
DNA: TGTGCCAGCAGTTTCGGGGAAAGGACAGATACGCAGTATTTT
CDR3: CASSFGERTDTQYF

V: TRBV12-3/TRBV12-4
J: TRBJ1-1
size: few
D: .
DNA: TGTGCCAGCAGTTCGCCGGGACATAGAGCTTTCTTT
CDR3: CASSSPGHRAFF

V: TRBV7-8
J: TRBJ1-5
size: few
D: .
DNA: TGTGCCAGCAGCCCCCCAAGGGCCAGGGGAGGTCAGCCCCAGCATTTT
CDR3: CASSPPRARGGQPQHF

V: TRBV29-1
J: TRBJ2-3
size: .
D: .
DNA: TGCAGCGTCGAACAGCGTGCTAGCACAGATACGCAGTATTTT
CDR3: CSVEQRASTDTQYF

V: TRBV4-1
J: TRBJ1-4
size: .
D: .
DNA: TGCGCCCAAAGCCCGGAGAAGGGCGTATTTGATGAAAAACCGTTTTTT
CDR3: CAQSPEKGVFDEKPFF

V: TRBV7-6
J: TRBJ2-1
size: .
D: TRBD1
DNA: TGTGCCAGCAGCTTTCCCACGGGACAGGTGCGCCCCAGTTCCCATGAGCAGTTCTTC
CDR3: CASSFPTGQVRPSSHEQFF

V: TRBV6-2/TRBV6-3
J: TRBJ2-1
size: few
D: TRBD1
DNA: TGTGCCAGCACCCGAAGGACAGGGGCTTATGAGCAGTTCTTC
CDR3: CASTRRTGAYEQFF

V: TRBV6-2/TRBV6-3
J: TRBJ1-5
size: .
D: .
DNA: TGTGCCAGCAGTTACCGGGAAGAGCCCCAGCATTTT
CDR3: CASSYREEPQHF

V: TRBV7-2
J: TRBJ2-7
size: few
D: .
DNA: TGTGCCAGCGGGCGGGGCCGCCCGTACGAGCAGTACTTC
CDR3: CASGRGRPYEQYF

V: TRBV12-3/TRBV12-4
J: TRBJ2-7
size: .
D: .
DNA: TGTGCCAGCAGTTTAGTGGGACATCCGGACCACTACGAGCAGTACTTC
CDR3: CASSLVGHPDHYEQYF

V: TRBV9
J: TRBJ2-2
size: few
D: TRBD2
DNA: TGTGCCAGCAGAGATGCGGGGGGGACTGTAGTAAACACCGGGGAGCTGTTTTTT
CDR3: CASRDAGGTVVNTGELFF

V: TRBV19
J: TRBJ2-5
size: few
D: TRBD2
DNA: TGTGCCAGTAGTATAGTTCGTCTAGCGGTAGATTCTCAAGAGACCCAGTACTTC
CDR3: CASSIVRLAVDSQETQYF

V: TRBV7-2
J: TRBJ1-1
size: .
D: .
DNA: TGTGCCAGCAGCTCCTCCGGGATGTCGAACACTGAAGCTTTCTTT
CDR3: CASSSSGMSNTEAFF

V: TRBV6-1
J: TRBJ2-6
size: .
D: .
DNA: TGTGCCAGCACCGAACCCGCTGGGGCCAACGTCCTGACTTTC
CDR3: CASTEPAGANVLTF